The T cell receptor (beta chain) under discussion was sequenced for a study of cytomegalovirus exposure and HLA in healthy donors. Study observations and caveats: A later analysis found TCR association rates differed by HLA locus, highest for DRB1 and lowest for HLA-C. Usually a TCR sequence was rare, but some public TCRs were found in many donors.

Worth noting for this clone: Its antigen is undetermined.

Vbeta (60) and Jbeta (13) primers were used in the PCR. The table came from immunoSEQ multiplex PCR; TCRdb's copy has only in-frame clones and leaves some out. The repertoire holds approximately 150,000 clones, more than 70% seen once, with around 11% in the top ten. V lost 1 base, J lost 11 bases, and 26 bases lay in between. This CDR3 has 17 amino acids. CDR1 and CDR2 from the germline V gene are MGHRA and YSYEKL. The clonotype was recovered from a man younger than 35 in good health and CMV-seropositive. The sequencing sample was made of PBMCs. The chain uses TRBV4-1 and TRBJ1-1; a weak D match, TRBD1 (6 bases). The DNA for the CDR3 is TGCGCCAGCAGCCAAGGCGTCAAGGGCCCTCGGGGGGGCAGGGCTTTCTTT. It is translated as CASSQGVKGPRGGRAFF.